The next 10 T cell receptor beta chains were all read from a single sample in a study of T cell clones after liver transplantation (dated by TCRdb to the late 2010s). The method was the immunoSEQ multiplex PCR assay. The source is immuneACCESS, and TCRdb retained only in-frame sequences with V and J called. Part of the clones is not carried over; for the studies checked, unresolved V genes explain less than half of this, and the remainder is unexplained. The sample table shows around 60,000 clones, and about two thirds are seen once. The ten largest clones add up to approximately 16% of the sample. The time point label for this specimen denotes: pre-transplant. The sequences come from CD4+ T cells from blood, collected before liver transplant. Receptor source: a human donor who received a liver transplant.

CDR3 in amino acids: CASSLEGTGIQYF. Here the CDR3 DNA reads TGTGCCAGCAGCTTAGAGGGGACAGGGATTCAGTACTTC. The chain joins TRBV11-1 to TRBJ2-4, with 9 bases lining up with TRBD1. Trimming cost V 1 base and J 10 bases; bases outside gene matches: 2. Germline assignment: CDR1 SGHAT and CDR2 FQDESV (reference sequence). CDR3 length: 13 amino acids.

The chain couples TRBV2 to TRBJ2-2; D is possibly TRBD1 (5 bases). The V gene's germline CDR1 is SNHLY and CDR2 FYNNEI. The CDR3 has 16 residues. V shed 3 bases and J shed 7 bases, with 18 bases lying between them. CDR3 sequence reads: CASSDRTQGADGELFF. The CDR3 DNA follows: TGTGCCAGCAGTGATAGGACCCAAGGGGCCGACGGGGAGCTGTTTTTT.

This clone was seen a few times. The CDR3 is CASTPSASRNSPLHF. CDR3 nucleotide sequence: TGTGCCAGTACCCCGAGTGCTTCGAGGAATTCACCCCTCCACTTT. This chain uses TRBV19 with TRBJ1-6, with D unclear. V gave up 7 bases and J gave up 7 bases, with 17 bases separating them. The CDR3 runs to 15 residues. Germline V lookup: CDR1 LNHDA, CDR2 SQIVND (reference sequence). The full variable domain, its missing parts supplied by reference TRBV19 and TRBJ1-6, is DGGITQSPKYLFRKEGQNVTLSCEQNLNHDAMYWYRQDPGQGLRLIYYSQIVNDFQKGDIAEGYSVSREKKESFPLTVTSAQKNPTAFYLCASTPSASRNSPLHFGNGTRLTVT.

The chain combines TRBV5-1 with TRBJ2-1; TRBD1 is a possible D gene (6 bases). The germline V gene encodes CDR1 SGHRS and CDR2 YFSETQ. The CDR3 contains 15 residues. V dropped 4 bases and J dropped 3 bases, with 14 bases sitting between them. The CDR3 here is CASSIGQTYYNEQFF. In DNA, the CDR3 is TGCGCCAGCAGCATAGGACAGACCTACTACAATGAGCAGTTCTTC. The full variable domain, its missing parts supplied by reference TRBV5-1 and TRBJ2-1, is KAGVTQTPRYLIKTRGQQVTLSCSPISGHRSVSWYQQTPGQGLQFLFEYFSETQRNKGNFPGRFSGRQFSNSRSEMNVSTLELGDSALYLCASSIGQTYYNEQFFGPGTRLTVL.

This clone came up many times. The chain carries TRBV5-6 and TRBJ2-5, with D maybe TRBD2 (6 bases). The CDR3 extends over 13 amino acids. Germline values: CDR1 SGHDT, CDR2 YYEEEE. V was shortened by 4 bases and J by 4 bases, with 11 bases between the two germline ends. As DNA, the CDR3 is TGTGCCAGCAGCCCCCGGGGGAGAGAGACCCAGTACTTC. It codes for CASSPRGRETQYF.

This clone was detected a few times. CDR3 DNA sequence: TGTGCCAGCAGCGCCCAGGGGAACTCCAATCAGCCCCAGCATTTT. As protein: CASSAQGNSNQPQHF. This chain uses TRBV9 with TRBJ1-5; D perhaps matches TRBD1 (6 bases). Trimming took off 3 bases at V and 3 bases at J, with 13 bases between the two ends. CDR1 is SGDLS and CDR2 is YYNGEE in the germline V gene. This CDR3 has 15 residues.

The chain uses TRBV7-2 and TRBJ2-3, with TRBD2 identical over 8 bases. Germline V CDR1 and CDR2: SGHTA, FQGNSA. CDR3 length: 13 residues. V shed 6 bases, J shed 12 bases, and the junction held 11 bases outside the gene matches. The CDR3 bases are TGTGCCAGCAGTCCCGTCCCGGGGGGGACACAGTATTTT. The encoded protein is CASSPVPGGTQYF.

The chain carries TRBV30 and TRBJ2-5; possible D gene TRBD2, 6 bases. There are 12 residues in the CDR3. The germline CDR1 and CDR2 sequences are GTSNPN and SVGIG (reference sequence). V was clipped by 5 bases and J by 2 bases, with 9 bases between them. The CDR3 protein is CAWGTYQETQYF. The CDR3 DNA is TGTGCCTGGGGGACTTATCAAGAGACCCAGTACTTC.

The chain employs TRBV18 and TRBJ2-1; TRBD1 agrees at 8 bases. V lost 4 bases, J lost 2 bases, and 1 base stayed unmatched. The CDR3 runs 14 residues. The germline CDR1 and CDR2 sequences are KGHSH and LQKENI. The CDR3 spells CASSRTGTYNEQFF. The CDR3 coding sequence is TGTGCCAGCTCACGGACAGGGACCTACAATGAGCAGTTCTTC.

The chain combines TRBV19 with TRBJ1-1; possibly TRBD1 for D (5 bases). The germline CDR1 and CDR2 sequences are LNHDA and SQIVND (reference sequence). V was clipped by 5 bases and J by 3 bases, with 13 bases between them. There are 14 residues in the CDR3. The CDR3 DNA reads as TGTGCCAGTAGTCCCACCCAAGGGGACACTGAAGCTTTCTTT. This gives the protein CASSPTQGDTEAFF.